The 15 T cell receptor beta chains below all came from one sample that was sequenced in a study of T-cell memory formation after mild COVID-19. TCRdb reanalysed the 5' RACE reads using MiXCR and keeps one entry per CDR3 protein. Of roughly 100,000 distinct CDR3 sequences in the sample, under 15% were seen once. Sequencing used PBMCs or a T cell subset sorted from them (not recorded which). Receptors were obtained from an adult woman who had mild COVID-19 (a few samples of this study predate the infection). Cell type and time point are not known.

The rearrangement joins TRBV5-1 to TRBJ2-3; weak D call: TRBD1 (6 bases). The CDR3 contains 15 residues. Germline V CDR1 and CDR2: SGHRS, YFSETQ. V was pared by 2 bases and J by 2 bases, with 12 bases between. Here the CDR3 reads CASSLGQRLTDTQYF. The DNA of the CDR3 is TGCGCCAGCAGCTTAGGACAGCGACTCACAGATACGCAGTATTTT.

This sequence joins TRBV5-1 and TRBJ2-2; D uncertain. Per germline, CDR1 SGHRS and CDR2 YFSETQ. There are 15 residues in the CDR3. Between the trimmed V and J ends, which lost 2 bases and 3 bases, there was a span of 11 bases. This chain's CDR3 is CASSFSGYDTGELFF. The CDR3 nucleotides are TGCGCCAGCAGCTTCTCTGGGTACGACACCGGGGAGCTGTTTTTT. Drawing the rest from reference TRBV5-1 and TRBJ2-2, the complete variable domain is KAGVTQTPRYLIKTRGQQVTLSCSPISGHRSVSWYQQTPGQGLQFLFEYFSETQRNKGNFPGRFSGRQFSNSRSEMNVSTLELGDSALYLCASSFSGYDTGELFFGEGSRLTVL.

The J gene is TRBJ2-3, the V gene TRBV7-9; D is undetermined. Germline V CDR1 and CDR2: SEHNR, FQNEAQ (reference sequence). The CDR3 extends over 13 amino acids. Trimming shortened V by 2 bases and J by 4 bases, and 7 bases separated the two germline ends. The CDR3 loop is CASSLYSADTQYF. CDR3 coding DNA: TGTGCCAGCAGCTTATATTCGGCAGATACGCAGTATTTT.

This sequence joins TRBV29-1 and TRBJ2-5, with 9 bases aligning to TRBD2. The CDR3 has 15 residues. J was trimmed by 4 bases and V by 4 bases; bases with no gene match: 10. Germline V gene data show CDR1 as SQVTM and CDR2 as ANQGSEA. CDR3 DNA: TGCAGCGTTGTATTTCCTAGCGGGATTCGAGAGACCCAGTACTTC. Its translation: CSVVFPSGIRETQYF.

V and J are TRBV29-1 and TRBJ1-1; the match to TRBD1 covers 9 bases. The CDR3 runs to 13 residues. The V gene end was trimmed by 5 bases and the J gene end by 7 bases; junction bases not matched to a gene: 8. In germline, CDR1 is SQVTM, CDR2 ANQGSEA. The CDR3, as DNA: TGCAGCGTTCCAGCAGACAGGGGGTATGAAGCTTTCTTT. Protein product: CSVPADRGYEAFF.

In its sample, this clonotype was seen a few times. The rearrangement uses TRBV7-6 and TRBJ2-7; D is perhaps TRBD1 (6 bases). CDR3 length: 13 amino acids. V lost 2 bases and J lost 6, with 11 bases in between. CDR1 and CDR2 (germline): SGHVS, FNYEAQ. CDR3 loop: CASSLMQGREQYF. CDR3 DNA: TGTGCCAGCAGCTTAATGCAGGGGCGCGAGCAGTACTTC. Complete variable domain (other parts from reference TRBV7-6 and TRBJ2-7): GAGVSQSPRYKVTKRGQDVALRCDPISGHVSLYWYRQALGQGPEFLTYFNYEAQQDKSGLPNDRFSAERPEGSISTLTIQRTEQRDSAMYRCASSLMQGREQYFGPGTRLTVT.

The J gene is TRBJ2-7, the V gene TRBV3-1; TRBD1 might be the D (6 bases). Germline CDR1 and CDR2: LGHDT and YNNKEL (reference sequence). The CDR3 spans 17 residues. V was clipped by 1 base and J by 2 bases, with 18 bases between them. The CDR3 reads CASSQAQDRGVTYEQYF. In DNA form, the CDR3 reads TGTGCCAGCAGCCAAGCGCAGGACAGAGGTGTTACCTACGAGCAGTACTTC.

This clonotype was seen more than once but under ten times. The gene calls are TRBV6-2 or TRBV6-3 and TRBJ1-2; a possible D gene is TRBD1 (5 bases). In germline, CDR1 is MNHEY, CDR2 SVGEGT. This CDR3 is 14 amino acids long. The ends were cut back, 2 bases at V and 2 bases at J, with 9 bases in the middle. Written as DNA, the CDR3 is TGTGCCAGCAGTTACGGGGCGGTGAACTATGGCTACACCTTC. Its protein is CASSYGAVNYGYTF.

This clonotype showed up just a few times. The rearrangement links TRBV19 to TRBJ2-1, with TRBD2 identical over 7 bases. CDR1 and CDR2 from the germline V gene are LNHDA and SQIVND (reference sequence). The CDR3 has 14 amino acids. The J segment lost 9 bases and the V segment lost 10 bases, leaving 15 bases of the junction unmatched. CDR3 DNA: TGTGCCACTTGTAAAAGCGGGATTTCGCCTGAGCAGTTCTTC. Residues: CATCKSGISPEQFF.

This chain connects TRBV18 to TRBJ1-1; 10 bases align to TRBD1. Germline V lookup: CDR1 KGHSH, CDR2 LQKENI. V was clipped by 5 bases and J by 3 bases; unmatched bases: 6. The length of the CDR3 is 15 residues. The CDR3 sequence is CASSADRGLDTEAFF. DNA of the CDR3: TGTGCCAGCTCAGCCGACAGGGGGCTGGACACTGAAGCTTTCTTT.

J is TRBJ2-3 and V is TRBV6-5; 8 nucleotides line up with TRBD2. CDR3 length equals 15 residues. Germline CDR1 and CDR2: MNHEY and SVGAGI. V shed 2 bases, J shed 3 bases, and the junction held 4 bases outside the gene matches. The CDR3 coding sequence is TGTGCCAGCAGTTACAACTTAGCGGGGACAGATACGCAGTATTTT. Its translation: CASSYNLAGTDTQYF.

V is TRBV5-6 and J is TRBJ1-5; no definite D call. Germline V gene data show CDR1 as SGHDT and CDR2 as YYEEEE. Trimming removed 1 base from V and 0 bases from J, with 11 bases in between. The CDR3 extends over 16 amino acids. CDR3 coding DNA: TGTGCCAGCAGCTTGATGGCGGATTATAGCAATCAGCCCCAGCATTTT. Protein: CASSLMADYSNQPQHF.

Here the CDR3 DNA reads TGCGCCAGCAGCCAAGGAGGTGGGAGTTCCTACAATGAGCAGTTCTTC. It specifies CASSQGGGSSYNEQFF. The chain employs TRBV4-3 and TRBJ2-1; D is perhaps TRBD2 (5 bases). The CDR3 contains 16 residues. Trimming shortened V by 1 base and J by 1 base, and 11 bases separated the two germline ends. Germline V gene sequence: CDR1 LGHNA, CDR2 YSLEER.

The chain combines TRBV6-5 with TRBJ1-2; TRBD1 is a possible D gene (6 bases). The CDR3 totals 14 residues. Germline CDR1 and CDR2: MNHEY and SVGAGI. V lost 5 bases, J lost 8 bases, and 18 bases lay in between. CDR3 sequence reads: CASSERGIRRGYTF. DNA for the CDR3: TGTGCCAGCAGTGAAAGGGGGATACGACGAGGCTACACCTTC.

V is TRBV30 and J is TRBJ2-5; D uncertain. This CDR3 has 13 residues. Germline CDR1 reads GTSNPN; CDR2 reads SVGIG (reference sequence). Trimming took 2 bases from V and 2 from J, leaving 9 bases between them. The CDR3 spells CAWSSGRQETQYF. The CDR3 nucleotides read TGTGCCTGGAGTTCGGGCAGGCAAGAGACCCAGTACTTC.